This is a list of T cell receptor beta chains from one sample in a study of response to subunit inactivated influenza vaccine. Each CDR3 protein gets one entry after TCRdb re-called the RT-PCR reads with MiXCR. The data show more than 600,000 distinct CDR3 sequences, about a fifth seen once. The material was PBMCs from blood, obtained 5 to 6 days after vaccination. These receptors all come from a middle-aged man who received an inactivated influenza vaccine. CDR3s include the opening cysteine and the closing phenylalanine or tryptophan. The D gene is left open where the match is weak. The size entry is marked missing in some rows and otherwise reads once, few, many or a size class.

d_gene	abundance	v_gene	j_gene	CDR3aa	CDR3nt
TRBD1	.	TRBV20-1	TRBJ2-5	CSAAHRGPLETQYF	TGCAGTGCAGCCCACAGGGGGCCGTTGGAGACCCAGTACTTC
.	.	TRBV7-3	TRBJ1-1	CASSLTGAGMFF	TGTGCCAGCAGCTTAACTGGTGCAGGGATGTTCTTT
.	.	TRBV7-6	TRBJ1-1	CASSFQDNTEAFF	TGTGCCAGCAGCTTCCAGGACAACACTGAAGCTTTCTTT
.	.	TRBV18	TRBJ2-1	CASSPGRDFEQFF	TGTGCCAGCTCACCGGGCAGGGATTTTGAGCAGTTCTTC
.	.	TRBV10-3	TRBJ2-7	CAIRVAEGSYEQYF	TGTGCCATCAGGGTGGCGGAAGGCTCCTACGAGCAGTACTTC
.	.	TRBV3-1	TRBJ2-3	CASSRLGSDTQYF	TGTGCCAGCAGCCGTTTAGGTTCAGATACGCAGTATTTT
.	.	TRBV20-1	TRBJ2-7	CSAPAWGEFYEQYF	TGCAGTGCCCCCGCTTGGGGGGAATTCTACGAGCAGTACTTC
.	few	TRBV20-1	TRBJ1-2	CSAREYSRYFYGYTF	TGCAGTGCTAGAGAGTACAGTCGATACTTCTATGGCTACACCTTC
.	.	TRBV5-1	TRBJ1-2	CASSRTLGLATNYGYTF	TGCGCCAGCAGCCGAACTCTCGGACTTGCGACTAACTATGGCTACACCTTC
.	many	TRBV7-2	TRBJ1-5	CASSSGADQPQHF	TGTGCCAGCAGCTCCGGGGCTGATCAGCCCCAGCATTTT
.	.	TRBV28	TRBJ2-3	CASRKGPDTQYF	TGTGCCAGCAGGAAAGGTCCAGATACGCAGTATTTT
.	many	TRBV12-3/TRBV12-4	TRBJ1-1	CASTPGEATEAFF	TGTGCCAGCACCCCAGGGGAGGCCACTGAAGCTTTCTTT
.	.	TRBV20-1	TRBJ2-7	CSAFQGPTYEQYF	TGCAGTGCTTTTCAGGGGCCGACCTACGAGCAGTACTTC
.	few	TRBV5-5	TRBJ1-1	CASSLSWLRTEAFF	TGTGCCAGCAGCTTAAGTTGGTTGCGCACTGAAGCTTTCTTT
.	few	TRBV20-1	TRBJ2-5	CSARGGVEAQYF	TGCAGTGCTAGGGGCGGGGTTGAGGCCCAGTACTTC
.	many	TRBV20-1	TRBJ1-2	CSARPALYGYTF	TGCAGTGCTCGGCCGGCACTCTATGGCTACACCTTC
.	few	TRBV7-9	TRBJ2-5	CASSPGSQWKETQYF	TGTGCCAGCAGCCCGGGGAGTCAGTGGAAAGAGACCCAGTACTTC
TRBD1	.	TRBV10-3	TRBJ2-3	CAILAGTGHTDTQYF	TGTGCCATCCTGGCCGGGACAGGACACACAGATACGCAGTATTTT
.	few	TRBV20-1	TRBJ2-5	CSAYAGSGQETQYF	TGCAGTGCTTACGCAGGGTCGGGACAAGAGACCCAGTACTTC
.	.	TRBV4-2	TRBJ2-2	CASSQEGWGREYTGELFF	TGTGCCAGCAGCCAAGAAGGTTGGGGCAGGGAGTACACCGGGGAGCTGTTTTTT
TRBD2	.	TRBV9	TRBJ2-1	CASSPGLAGLLFF	TGTGCCAGCAGCCCGGGACTAGCGGGATTGCTGTTCTTC
.	.	TRBV5-6	TRBJ2-1	CASSLGGHGPYNEQFF	TGTGCCAGCAGCTTGGGTGGCCATGGCCCCTACAATGAGCAGTTCTTC
TRBD1	.	TRBV18	TRBJ2-5	CASSRGQVEETQYF	TGTGCCAGCTCCCGGGGACAGGTCGAAGAGACCCAGTACTTC
TRBD2	few	TRBV18	TRBJ2-1	CASSLGLAGIYEQFF	TGTGCCAGCTCACTCGGACTAGCGGGAATTTATGAGCAGTTCTTC
.	.	TRBV4-3	TRBJ2-7	CASSQEWSTTYEQYF	TGCGCCAGCAGCCAAGAGTGGTCAACAACTTACGAGCAGTACTTC
TRBD1	few	TRBV12-3/TRBV12-4	TRBJ1-1	CASSWRGQALNTEAFF	TGTGCCAGCAGTTGGAGAGGACAGGCCTTGAACACTGAAGCTTTCTTT
TRBD1	few	TRBV20-1	TRBJ1-3	CSAGQAGSGNTIYF	TGCAGTGCCGGACAGGCCGGCTCTGGAAACACCATATATTTT
.	few	TRBV6-2/TRBV6-3	TRBJ1-1	CASSRRSGLMNTEAFF	TGTGCCAGCAGCCGCAGATCGGGGTTAATGAACACTGAAGCTTTCTTT
.	.	TRBV14	TRBJ1-2	CASSPPADSYGYTF	TGTGCCAGCAGCCCCCCGGCGGACAGCTATGGCTACACCTTC
.	.	TRBV15	TRBJ2-2	CATSRGVNTGELFF	TGTGCCACCAGCAGGGGAGTGAACACCGGGGAGCTGTTTTTT
TRBD1	many	TRBV10-3	TRBJ2-7	CAISESRTGVHEQYF	TGTGCCATCAGTGAGTCACGGACAGGGGTCCACGAGCAGTACTTC
TRBD2	.	TRBV5-1	TRBJ2-1	CASSFSGRLSYNEQFF	TGCGCCAGCAGCTTTAGCGGGAGGCTCTCCTACAATGAGCAGTTCTTC
TRBD1	.	TRBV24-1	TRBJ2-5	CATSDLGGQQETQYF	TGTGCCACCAGTGATTTGGGGGGACAGCAAGAGACCCAGTACTTC
TRBD1	many	TRBV20-1	TRBJ1-2	CSAKNRDRGFGYTF	TGCAGTGCTAAAAACCGGGACAGGGGGTTTGGCTACACCTTC
.	.	TRBV7-9	TRBJ1-1	CASSQTQGTEAFF	TGTGCCAGCAGTCAAACACAGGGCACTGAAGCTTTCTTT
.	.	TRBV7-8	TRBJ2-7	CASSFHRETHEQYF	TGTGCCAGCAGCTTTCACCGGGAGACACACGAGCAGTACTTC
.	few	TRBV4-3	TRBJ1-1	CASSQEKQVNTEAFF	TGCGCCAGCAGCCAAGAGAAGCAGGTGAACACTGAAGCTTTCTTT
.	.	TRBV29-1	TRBJ1-1	CSVDPTGPEVTEAFF	TGCAGCGTTGATCCCACAGGGCCTGAGGTCACTGAAGCTTTCTTT
TRBD1	.	TRBV12-3/TRBV12-4	TRBJ1-2	CASSEQGAINYGYTF	TGTGCCAGCAGTGAACAGGGGGCTATTAACTATGGCTACACCTTC
.	.	TRBV4-2	TRBJ1-5	CASSQERKGAGDQPQHF	TGTGCCAGCAGCCAAGAGCGGAAGGGCGCAGGCGATCAGCCCCAGCATTTT